The 13 T cell receptor beta chains below were found in one sample sequenced in a study of CD8 T cells in Susac syndrome. Random hexamers were used to reverse transcribe an amount of about 0.45 to 1 ug RNA. TCRdb passed the immunoSEQ multiplex PCR reads through MiXCR, listing each CDR3 protein once. The sample has a few hundred thousand distinct CDR3 sequences; 85% are singletons. Sequenced sample: CD8+ T cells from PBMCs. The receptors originated from a human donor with multiple sclerosis.

This chain links TRBV25-1 with TRBJ2-7, with 8 bases identical to TRBD1. The CDR3 runs to 13 residues. The germline gives CDR1 MGHDK, CDR2 SYGVNS. V trimming: 8 bases; J trimming: 5 bases; junction bases outside the gene matches: 8. CDR3 sequence reads: CASGRTGTDEQYF. CDR3 coding DNA: TGTGCCAGCGGCCGGACAGGGACCGACGAGCAGTACTTC.

The chain combines TRBV25-1 with TRBJ2-1; 7 bases map to TRBD2. V lost 7 bases, J lost 8 bases, and 8 bases stayed unmatched. The length of the CDR3 is 13 residues. Germline V CDR1 and CDR2: MGHDK, SYGVNS. CDR3 in DNA: TGTGCCAGCACCCCCGGGGGGTGGGATGAGCAGTTCTTC. Its translation is CASTPGGWDEQFF.

The J gene is TRBJ1-2, the V gene TRBV30; D is undetermined. CDR3 length: 14 residues. V was cut by 4 bases and J by 2 bases, with 14 bases left in between. Germline V CDR1 and CDR2: GTSNPN, SVGIG (reference sequence). This CDR3 is CAWIPMGGNYGYTF. The CDR3 DNA sequence: TGTGCCTGGATTCCTATGGGAGGGAACTATGGCTACACCTTC.

The chain recombines TRBV6-5 with TRBJ1-6; D remains unclear. V lost 2 bases and J lost 11, with 10 bases in between. The germline V gene has CDR1 MNHEY and CDR2 SVGAGI. The CDR3 spans 13 residues. The CDR3 bases are TGTGCCAGCAGTTACGAAGGGTATCCACCCCTCCACTTT. It encodes CASSYEGYPPLHF.

The rearrangement uses TRBV27 and TRBJ2-1; 8 bases align to TRBD2. CDR3 length equals 14 residues. In germline, CDR1 is MNHEY, CDR2 SMNVEV (reference sequence). The ends lost 3 bases at V and 9 bases at J; junction bases unmatched: 7. The DNA for the CDR3 is TGTGCCAGCAGTTTTACGGGAGGGCCTGGTGAGCAGTTCTTC. It specifies CASSFTGGPGEQFF.

The rearrangement uses TRBV28 and TRBJ2-5; D is unresolved. This CDR3 is 15 amino acids long. Deletions cut 6 bases from V and 0 bases from J, with 14 bases between. Germline V gene lookup returns CDR1 MDHEN and CDR2 SYDVKM. The chain's CDR3 is CASRSPGLYQETQYF. The CDR3 DNA sequence: TGTGCCAGCAGGTCCCCAGGCTTATACCAAGAGACCCAGTACTTC.

This chain links TRBV2 with TRBJ1-4, with D tentatively TRBD1 (6 bases). CDR3 length: 16 amino acids. The germline gives CDR1 SNHLY, CDR2 FYNNEI. V was cut by 6 bases and J by 3 bases, with 17 bases left in between. The CDR3 DNA is TGTGCCAGCAGCCAAAGGGGGGGAGCAGCTAATGAAAAACTGTTTTTT. Translated: CASSQRGGAANEKLFF.

This chain links TRBV3-1 with TRBJ2-2; 7 nucleotides match TRBD2. The germline V gene encodes CDR1 LGHDT and CDR2 YNNKEL (reference sequence). V dropped 1 base and J dropped 4; count of bases not matched to a gene: 12. CDR3 size: 18 residues. Here the CDR3 reads CASSQVRGGGNPTGELFF. Here the CDR3 DNA reads TGTGCCAGCAGCCAAGTTCGCGGCGGGGGTAACCCCACCGGGGAGCTGTTTTTT.

Only a few counts were recorded for this clonotype. The rearrangement links TRBV28 to TRBJ1-2; D uncertain. The CDR3 spans 16 residues. V lost 5 bases to trimming and J lost 5 bases, with 21 bases between them. Per germline, CDR1 MDHEN and CDR2 SYDVKM. The CDR3 DNA follows: TGTGCCAGCAGTCTATCCTTAACCCCGGGTGAATATGGCTACACCTTC. Translation: CASSLSLTPGEYGYTF.

The chain has TRBV2 and TRBJ2-7, with 7 bases that match TRBD1. Per the germline V gene, CDR1 is SNHLY and CDR2 is FYNNEI. The trim removed 6 bases at V and 5 bases at J, leaving 10 bases unmatched. The CDR3 extends over 14 amino acids. In nucleotides, the CDR3 is TGTGCCAGCAGACTCAGACAGGGCACCCACGAGCAGTACTTC. It codes for CASRLRQGTHEQYF.

This clonotype was counted between two and nine times. The chain has TRBV27 and TRBJ2-1; tentative D call: TRBD1 (5 bases). This CDR3 is 12 amino acids long. Per germline, CDR1 MNHEY and CDR2 SMNVEV (reference sequence). The V end was cut by 6 bases, the J end by 10 bases, with 13 bases between. The CDR3 DNA reads as TGTGCCAGCAGCCCGATTAAGGGGGAGCAGTTCTTC. Residues: CASSPIKGEQFF.

The V and J genes are TRBV6-4 and TRBJ2-1; no firm D call. V was trimmed by 2 bases and J by 2 bases, leaving 4 bases between them. CDR1 and CDR2 (germline): MRHNA, SNTAGT. The CDR3 has 13 residues. The CDR3 bases are TGTGCCAGCAGTGACCATCCCTACAATGAGCAGTTCTTC. This encodes CASSDHPYNEQFF.

V is TRBV27 and J is TRBJ2-1; D not certain. The CDR3 has 15 residues. Germline CDR1 reads MNHEY; CDR2 reads SMNVEV (reference sequence). V was pared by 3 bases and J by 6 bases, with 15 bases between. This chain's CDR3 is CASSLISPSANEQFF. The CDR3 DNA sequence: TGTGCCAGCAGTTTGATCAGTCCAAGTGCCAATGAGCAGTTCTTC.